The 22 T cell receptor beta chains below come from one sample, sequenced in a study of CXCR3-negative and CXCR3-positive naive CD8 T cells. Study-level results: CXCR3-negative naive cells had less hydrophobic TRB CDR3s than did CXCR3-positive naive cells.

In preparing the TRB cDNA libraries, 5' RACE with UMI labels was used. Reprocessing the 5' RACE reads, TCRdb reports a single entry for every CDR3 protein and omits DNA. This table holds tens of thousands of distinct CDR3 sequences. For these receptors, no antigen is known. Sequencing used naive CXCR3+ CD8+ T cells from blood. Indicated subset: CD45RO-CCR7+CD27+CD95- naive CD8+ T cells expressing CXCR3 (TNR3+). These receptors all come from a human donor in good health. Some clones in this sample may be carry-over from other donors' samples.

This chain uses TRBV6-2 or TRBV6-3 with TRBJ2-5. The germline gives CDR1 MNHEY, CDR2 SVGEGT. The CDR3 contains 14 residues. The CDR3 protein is CASRNLWGQETQYF.

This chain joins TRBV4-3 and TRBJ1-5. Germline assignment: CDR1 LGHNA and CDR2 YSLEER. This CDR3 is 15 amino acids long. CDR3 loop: CASSQDAGSNQPQHF.

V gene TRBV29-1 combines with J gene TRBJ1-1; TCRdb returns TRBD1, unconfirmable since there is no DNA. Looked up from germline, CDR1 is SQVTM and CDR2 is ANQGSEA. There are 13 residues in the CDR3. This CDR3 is CSVRDGGYTEAFF.

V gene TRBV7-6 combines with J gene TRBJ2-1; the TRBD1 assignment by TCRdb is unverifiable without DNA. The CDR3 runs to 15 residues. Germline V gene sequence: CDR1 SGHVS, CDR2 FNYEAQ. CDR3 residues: CASSPGSPTYNEQFF.

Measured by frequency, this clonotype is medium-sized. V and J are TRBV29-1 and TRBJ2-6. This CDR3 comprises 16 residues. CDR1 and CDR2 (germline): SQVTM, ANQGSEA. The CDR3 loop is CSVEDQPSSGANVLTF. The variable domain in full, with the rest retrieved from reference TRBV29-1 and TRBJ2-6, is SAVISQKPSRDICQRGTSLTIQCQVDSQVTMMFWYRQQPGQSLTLIATANQGSEATYESGFVIDKFPISRPNLTFSTLTVSNMSPEDSSIYLCSVEDQPSSGANVLTFGAGSRLTVL.

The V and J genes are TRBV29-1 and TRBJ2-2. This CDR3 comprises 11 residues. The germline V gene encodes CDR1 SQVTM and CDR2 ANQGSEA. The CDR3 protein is CSGEVTGELFF.

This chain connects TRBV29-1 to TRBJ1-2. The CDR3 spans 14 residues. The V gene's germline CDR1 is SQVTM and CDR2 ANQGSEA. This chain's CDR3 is CSVDAGGPFYGYTF.

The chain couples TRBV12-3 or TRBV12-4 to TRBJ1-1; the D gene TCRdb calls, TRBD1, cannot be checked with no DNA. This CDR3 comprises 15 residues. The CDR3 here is CVSAGVGDRDTEAFF.

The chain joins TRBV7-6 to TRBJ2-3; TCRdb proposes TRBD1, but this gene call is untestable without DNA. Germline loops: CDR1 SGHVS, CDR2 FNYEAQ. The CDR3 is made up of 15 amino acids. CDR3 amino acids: CASSLAQGATDTQYF.

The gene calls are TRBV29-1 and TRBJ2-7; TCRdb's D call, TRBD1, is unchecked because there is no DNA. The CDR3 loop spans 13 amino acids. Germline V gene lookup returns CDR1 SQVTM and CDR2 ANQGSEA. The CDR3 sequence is CSVQSGGRYEQYF.

The CDR3 is CASSPGGHSYEQYF. The rearrangement joins TRBV6-6 to TRBJ2-7; TCRdb's D call of TRBD1 is untestable without DNA. This CDR3 contains 14 residues. CDR1 and CDR2 (germline): MNHNY, SVGAGI (reference sequence).

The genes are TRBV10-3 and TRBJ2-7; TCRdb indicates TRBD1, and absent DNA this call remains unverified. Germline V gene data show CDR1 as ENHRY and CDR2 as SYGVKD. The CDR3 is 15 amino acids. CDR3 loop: CAISEPPGQGYEQYF.

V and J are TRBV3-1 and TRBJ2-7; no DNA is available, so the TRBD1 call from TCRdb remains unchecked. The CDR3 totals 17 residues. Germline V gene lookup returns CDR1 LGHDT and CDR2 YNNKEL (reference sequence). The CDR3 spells CASSQPTTGASSYEQYF.

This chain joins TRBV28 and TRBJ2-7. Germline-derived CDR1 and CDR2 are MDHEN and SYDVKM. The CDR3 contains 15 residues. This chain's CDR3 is CASSLVEEPSYEQYF.

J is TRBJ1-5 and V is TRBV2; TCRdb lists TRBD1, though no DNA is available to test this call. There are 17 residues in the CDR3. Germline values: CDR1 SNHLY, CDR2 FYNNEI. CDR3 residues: CASRWTGDLYSNQPQHF.

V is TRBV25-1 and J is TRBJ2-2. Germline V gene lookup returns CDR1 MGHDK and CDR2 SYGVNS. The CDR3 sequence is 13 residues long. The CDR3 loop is CASAEENTGELFF.

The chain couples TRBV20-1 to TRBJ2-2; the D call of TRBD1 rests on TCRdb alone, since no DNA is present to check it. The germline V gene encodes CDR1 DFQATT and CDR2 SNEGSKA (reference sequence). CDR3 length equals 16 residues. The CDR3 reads CSASDRDRGDTGELFF.

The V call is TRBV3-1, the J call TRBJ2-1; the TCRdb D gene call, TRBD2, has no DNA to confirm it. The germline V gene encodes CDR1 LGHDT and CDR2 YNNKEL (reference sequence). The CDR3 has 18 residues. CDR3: CASSQDNSGGIPHNEQFF.

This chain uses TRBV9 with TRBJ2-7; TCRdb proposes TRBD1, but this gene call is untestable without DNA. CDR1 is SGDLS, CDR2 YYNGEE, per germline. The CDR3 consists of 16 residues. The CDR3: CASSPTETELTYEQYF.

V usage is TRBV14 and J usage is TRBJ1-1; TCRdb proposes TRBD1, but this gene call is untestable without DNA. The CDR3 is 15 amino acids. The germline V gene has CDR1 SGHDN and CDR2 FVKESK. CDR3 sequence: CASSQWLGGNLEAFF.

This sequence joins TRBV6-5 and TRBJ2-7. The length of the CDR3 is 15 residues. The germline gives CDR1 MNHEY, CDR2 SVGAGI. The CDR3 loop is CASKLSRTGAYEQYF.

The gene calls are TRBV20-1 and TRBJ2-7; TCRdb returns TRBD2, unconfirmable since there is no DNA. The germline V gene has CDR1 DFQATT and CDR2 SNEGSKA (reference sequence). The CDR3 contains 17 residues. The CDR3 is CSARSLLTSGGPYEQYF.